A single sample is the source of the 22 T cell receptor beta chains below, sequenced in a study of blood T cell repertoires in COVID-19. Sequencing used immunoSEQ multiplex PCR; TCRdb keeps in-frame clones, though not all of them. The table shows roughly 50,000 clones, with around 89% occurring only once. The sequencing input was peripheral blood. These receptors were obtained from a woman aged 55-75 years with active COVID-19.

A few counts support this clone. J is TRBJ1-1 and V is TRBV4-2, with D perhaps matching TRBD1 (6 bases). CDR3 length: 12 amino acids. Trimming shortened V by 4 bases and J by 11 bases, and 14 bases separated the two germline ends. The germline V gene has CDR1 LGHNA and CDR2 YNFKEQ. The CDR3 DNA sequence: TGTGCCAGCAGCCTAGAGGGGGAGGGGGCTTTCTTT. As protein: CASSLEGEGAFF.

The CDR3 sequence is CASSSSPGNGQETQYF. CDR3 DNA: TGTGCCAGCTCATCAAGTCCCGGGAACGGCCAAGAGACCCAGTACTTC. This chain connects TRBV18 to TRBJ2-5; tentative D call: TRBD2 (5 bases). Deletions cut 5 bases from V and 1 base from J, with 17 bases between. Germline assignment: CDR1 KGHSH and CDR2 LQKENI. This CDR3 is built from 16 residues.

The chain links TRBV2 to TRBJ1-4; weak D call: TRBD1 (5 bases). CDR1 and CDR2 (germline): SNHLY, FYNNEI. Trimming left V 4 bases short and J 4 bases short, with 13 bases between. The CDR3 totals 15 residues. As DNA, the CDR3 is TGTGCCAGCAGTGTTCTCGGGACTAATAATGAAAAACTGTTTTTT. Its translation is CASSVLGTNNEKLFF. The full variable domain, its missing parts supplied by reference TRBV2 and TRBJ1-4, is EPEVTQTPSHQVTQMGQEVILRCVPISNHLYFYWYRQILGQKVEFLVSFYNNEISEKSEIFDDQFSVERPDGSNFTLKIRSTKLEDSAMYFCASSVLGTNNEKLFFGSGTQLSVL.

This sequence joins TRBV5-1 and TRBJ2-1, with D perhaps TRBD2 (6 bases). V lost 1 base, J lost 12 bases, and 17 bases lay in between. The CDR3 spans 14 residues. Germline assignment: CDR1 SGHRS and CDR2 YFSETQ. Here the CDR3 reads CASSLSSAAEGQFF. As DNA, the CDR3 is TGCGCCAGCAGCTTGTCTAGCGCCGCAGAGGGGCAGTTCTTC.

This clone was counted many times. The chain uses TRBV7-9 and TRBJ1-5, with TRBD1 identical over 7 bases. This CDR3 comprises 14 residues. Looked up from germline, CDR1 is SEHNR and CDR2 is FQNEAQ (reference sequence). Germline trimming cut 5 bases from V and 3 bases from J; bases unmatched to any gene: 4. The CDR3 sequence: CASSVGTVNQPQHF. The CDR3 DNA is TGTGCCAGCAGCGTCGGGACAGTCAATCAGCCCCAGCATTTT.

The J gene is TRBJ2-3, the V gene TRBV19; TRBD1 matches at 12 bases. CDR1 and CDR2 from the germline V gene are LNHDA and SQIVND (reference sequence). This CDR3 is built from 17 residues. Germline trimming cut 0 bases from V and 5 bases from J; bases unmatched to any gene: 6. The CDR3, as DNA: TGTGCCAGTAGTATAGATGGGGGACAGGGGGCGTTAGATACGCAGTATTTT. Translated: CASSIDGGQGALDTQYF.

This chain joins TRBV4-1 and TRBJ2-7; possible D gene TRBD1, 5 bases. V was trimmed by 4 bases and J by 0 bases, leaving 13 bases between them. The germline V gene has CDR1 MGHRA and CDR2 YSYEKL. The CDR3 covers 15 residues. The CDR3 reads CASSPGHSSSYEQYF. In DNA, the CDR3 is TGCGCCAGCAGCCCCGGACATTCGAGCTCCTACGAGCAGTACTTC.

V and J are TRBV7-8 and TRBJ2-2; 9 bases line up with TRBD1. The CDR3 length is 17 residues. V lost 4 bases and J lost 8; bases outside the gene matches: 14. Looked up from germline, CDR1 is SGHVS and CDR2 is FQNEAQ. CDR3 coding DNA: TGTGCCAGCAGCTCTCCCCTCCGGGACAGGGTCTTTGGGGAGCTGTTTTTT. It codes for CASSSPLRDRVFGELFF.

This rearrangement joins TRBV2 to TRBJ2-5; 8 bases fit TRBD1. The trim removed 5 bases at V and 4 bases at J, leaving 18 bases unmatched. The CDR3 is 18 amino acids. Looked up from germline, CDR1 is SNHLY and CDR2 is FYNNEI. CDR3 in DNA: TGTGCCAGCAGTACGACCTTTTCCCTGGACAGGGATGGAGAGACCCAGTACTTC. Translating it yields CASSTTFSLDRDGETQYF. Full variable domain (outside the CDR3, taken from reference TRBV2 and TRBJ2-5): EPEVTQTPSHQVTQMGQEVILRCVPISNHLYFYWYRQILGQKVEFLVSFYNNEISEKSEIFDDQFSVERPDGSNFTLKIRSTKLEDSAMYFCASSTTFSLDRDGETQYFGPGTRLLVL.

CDR3 coding DNA: TGTGCCAGCAGCCCCCCCGCGGGGCAGAATGGCTACACCTTC. Translated, it gives CASSPPAGQNGYTF. The rearrangement uses TRBV3-1 (or the pseudogene TRBV3-2) and TRBJ1-2; D might be TRBD1 (5 bases). V lost 4 bases and J lost 6, with 15 bases in between. Germline V gene lookup returns CDR1 LGHDT and CDR2 YNNKEL (reference sequence). CDR3 size: 14 residues.

This chain's CDR3 is CASRDPGQVYYEQYF. Here the CDR3 DNA reads TGTGCCAGCAGGGATCCGGGACAGGTTTACTACGAGCAGTACTTC. The V and J genes are TRBV6-5 and TRBJ2-7; 8 bases line up with TRBD1. CDR1 is MNHEY and CDR2 is SVGAGI in the germline V gene. This CDR3 has 15 amino acids. The ends lost 6 bases at V and 3 bases at J; junction bases unmatched: 10.

This chain uses TRBV5-1 with TRBJ1-5, with D unclear. Per germline, CDR1 SGHRS and CDR2 YFSETQ. The CDR3 spans 15 residues. The V gene lost 0 bases and the J gene lost 0 bases, with 7 bases spanning the gap. CDR3 loop: CASSLDGYSNQPQHF. The CDR3 DNA reads as TGCGCCAGCAGCTTGGACGGTTATAGCAATCAGCCCCAGCATTTT.

CDR3 nucleotides: TGTGCCAGCAGTTCGGTCGTTAGAGGGAAGTTCTTC. This translates into CASSSVVRGKFF. V usage is TRBV12-3 or TRBV12-4 and J usage is TRBJ2-1; TRBD2 is a possible D gene (5 bases). V lost 4 bases, J lost 14 bases, and 15 bases lay in between. The CDR3 is made up of 12 amino acids.

V usage is TRBV5-1 and J usage is TRBJ2-7; D gene ambiguous. The CDR3 is 14 amino acids. V was clipped by 0 bases and J by 2 bases, with 9 bases between them. Germline values: CDR1 SGHRS, CDR2 YFSETQ. The chain's CDR3 is CASSLVTRTYEQYF. CDR3 in DNA: TGCGCCAGCAGCTTGGTGACACGAACCTACGAGCAGTACTTC.

This clone turned up a few times. The V gene is TRBV6-2 or TRBV6-3, the J gene TRBJ2-3; D unclear. Germline loops: CDR1 MNHEY, CDR2 SVGEGT. This CDR3 is 13 amino acids long. V was clipped by 4 bases and J by 1 base, with 6 bases between them. CDR3 sequence (DNA): TGTGCCAGCAGTTCGATAGGCACAGATACGCAGTATTTT. It encodes CASSSIGTDTQYF.

The gene calls are TRBV28 and TRBJ2-7; 7 bases match TRBD1. Germline CDR1 and CDR2: MDHEN and SYDVKM. J gave up 1 base and V 5 bases, and 11 bases lay outside the gene matches. The CDR3 loop spans 16 amino acids. CDR3: CASSSPTGTESYEQYF. CDR3 nucleotide sequence: TGTGCCAGCAGTAGCCCCACCGGGACAGAATCCTACGAGCAGTACTTC.

The rearrangement links TRBV10-3 to TRBJ1-4; D is undetermined. CDR1 ENHRY and CDR2 SYGVKD come from the germline V gene. V was trimmed by 6 bases and J by 7 bases, leaving 15 bases between them. This CDR3 is 14 amino acids long. In nucleotides, the CDR3 is TGTGCCATCAGCCCCGTCTCCGGGTCTGAAAAACTGTTTTTT. Protein sequence: CAISPVSGSEKLFF.

The chain links TRBV7-8 to TRBJ1-2; the match to TRBD1 covers 8 bases. The CDR3 has 14 amino acids. After removal of 6 bases from V and 5 bases from J, the junction contained 8 bases not matched to a gene. Germline lookup yields CDR1 SGHVS and CDR2 FQNEAQ. The DNA of the CDR3 is TGTGCCAGCAGTTACGGGACAGGACAGTATGGCTACACCTTC. It yields the protein CASSYGTGQYGYTF.

The rearrangement joins TRBV10-1 to TRBJ2-5, with D perhaps matching TRBD2 (5 bases). Trimming pared 4 bases from V and 4 bases from J, leaving 10 bases between. Per the germline V gene, CDR1 is WNHNN and CDR2 is SYGVQD (reference sequence). CDR3 length: 13 residues. CDR3 coding DNA: TGCGCCAGCAGTGGTGCGCTAGCAGAGACCCAGTACTTC. It translates to CASSGALAETQYF.

The chain employs TRBV4-2 and TRBJ2-2; possibly TRBD2 for D (5 bases). Germline CDR1 reads LGHNA; CDR2 reads YNFKEQ. Trimming shortened V by 0 bases and J by 5 bases, and 10 bases separated the two germline ends. This CDR3 contains 15 residues. DNA for the CDR3: TGTGCCAGCAGCCAAGAAGCGAGCGGAACCGGGGAGCTGTTTTTT. This codes for CASSQEASGTGELFF.

The chain carries TRBV6-1 and TRBJ1-2; TRBD1 agrees at 7 bases. The CDR3 spans 14 residues. Germline V gene lookup returns CDR1 MNHNS and CDR2 SASEGT. The V segment lost 0 bases and the J segment 5 bases; nucleotides outside the gene matches: 3. The CDR3 DNA follows: TGTGCCAGCAGTGAAGCCGGGACAGCTTATGGCTACACCTTC. Its translation is CASSEAGTAYGYTF.

The chain is built from TRBV19 and TRBJ2-3; 8 bases line up with TRBD2. Losses at the gene ends were 4 bases for V and 10 bases for J; bases not matched to a gene: 7. CDR1 is LNHDA and CDR2 is SQIVND in the germline V gene (reference sequence). The CDR3 extends over 13 amino acids. The CDR3, as DNA: TGTGCCAGTAGTAGTGCCGGGACTAGATCGCAGTATTTT. Residues: CASSSAGTRSQYF.